These T cell receptor beta chains were read from a single sample in a study of cytomegalovirus exposure and HLA in healthy donors. Assay used: immunoSEQ multiplex PCR; TCRdb lists only in-frame clones, some missing. Of 74,000 or so clones detected, 60% to 85% appear once; the ten largest clones hold around 21%. Sample: PBMCs. The receptors originated from a woman aged 35 to 49 in good health and CMV-seropositive. Both conserved end residues are part of each CDR3. The D gene is left open where the match is weak. For some rows the clone size is stated as once, few or many, or as a class when expanded; others skip it.

CDR3aa,CDR3nt,abundance,j_gene,v_gene,d_gene,len
CAWSVQIGRGYEQFF,TGTGCCTGGAGTGTACAGATCGGCAGGGGTTATGAGCAGTTCTTC,.,TRBJ2-1,TRBV30,.,15
CASSEAYGGNYGYTF,TGTGCCAGCAGTGAAGCTTACGGGGGAAACTATGGCTACACCTTC,.,TRBJ1-2,TRBV6-1,.,15
CASSQFSYSEREAPPNTGELFF,TGTGCCAGCAGCCAATTTTCGTACAGCGAGCGGGAGGCCCCTCCGAACACCGGGGAGCTGTTTTTT,few,TRBJ2-2,TRBV4-2,TRBD2,22
CATRRGGTGGDTQYF,TGTGCCACCAGGAGGGGAGGGACGGGAGGGGATACGCAGTATTTT,.,TRBJ2-3,TRBV15,TRBD2,15
CASSYSTGSGNTIYF,TGTGCCAGCAGTTACTCGACAGGGTCTGGAAACACCATATATTTT,.,TRBJ1-3,TRBV6-6,TRBD1,15
CASSQASGGFYEQYF,TGTGCCAGCAGCCAAGCTAGCGGGGGGTTTTACGAGCAGTACTTC,.,TRBJ2-7,TRBV27,TRBD2,15
CASSSGTSVNRDTQYF,TGTGCCAGCAGCTCTGGGACTAGCGTAAATCGGGATACGCAGTATTTT,.,TRBJ2-3,TRBV5-6,TRBD2,16
CASSPGQGQNIEAFF,TGTGCCAGCTCACCGGGACAGGGACAGAACATTGAAGCTTTCTTT,.,TRBJ1-1,TRBV18,TRBD1,15
CAWGTGTGELFF,TGTGCCTGGGGGACAGGGACCGGGGAGCTGTTTTTT,.,TRBJ2-2,TRBV30,TRBD1,12
CASSRQGLGEKLFF,TGTGCCAGCAGTAGACAGGGACTAGGCGAAAAACTGTTTTTT,few,TRBJ1-4,TRBV6-1,TRBD1,14
CASSSGIGNQPQHF,TGTGCCAGCAGTTCAGGAATAGGCAATCAGCCCCAGCATTTT,.,TRBJ1-5,TRBV27,.,14
CASSITGWGYTF,TGTGCCAGTAGTATAACCGGTTGGGGCTACACCTTC,once,TRBJ1-2,TRBV19,.,12
CSVVSDRGRTEAFF,TGCAGCGTTGTGTCGGACAGGGGAAGAACTGAAGCTTTCTTT,once,TRBJ1-1,TRBV29-1,TRBD1,14
CASSLKPSGSYNEQFF,TGTGCCAGCAGCTTAAAACCTTCGGGCTCCTACAATGAGCAGTTCTTC,.,TRBJ2-1,TRBV7-3,.,16
CASSDRAGDYNEQFF,TGTGCCAGCAGTGATCGGGCGGGAGACTACAATGAGCAGTTCTTC,.,TRBJ2-1,TRBV6-1,TRBD2,15
CAWSVSRTGSNEKLFF,TGTGCCTGGAGTGTAAGCCGGACAGGGTCTAATGAAAAACTGTTTTTT,.,TRBJ1-4,TRBV30,TRBD1,16
CASSLGHRDANTGELFF,TGCGCCAGCAGCTTGGGGCACAGGGACGCGAACACCGGGGAGCTGTTTTTT,.,TRBJ2-2,TRBV5-1,.,17
CASSKGGTPDKAFF,TGTGCCAGCAGCAAGGGTGGGACTCCAGATAAAGCTTTCTTT,few,TRBJ1-1,TRBV5-6,.,14
CSVGLEEAGGWYNEQFF,TGCAGCGTCGGCCTGGAGGAAGCGGGAGGTTGGTACAATGAGCAGTTCTTC,.,TRBJ2-1,TRBV29-1,TRBD2,17
CASSAKGAGYTEAFF,TGTGCCAGCAGTGCTAAGGGGGCGGGTTACACTGAAGCTTTCTTT,few,TRBJ1-1,TRBV6-5,TRBD1,15
CAWSTTSGNTIYF,TGTGCCTGGAGTACAACCTCTGGAAACACCATATATTTT,.,TRBJ1-3,TRBV30,.,13
CASSFPSGDNEQFF,TGTGCCAGCAGCTTCCCTAGCGGAGACAATGAGCAGTTCTTC,.,TRBJ2-1,TRBV7-6,TRBD2,14
CASSYSPPILRDGYTF,TGTGCCAGCAGTTACTCTCCCCCCATCCTTCGCGATGGCTACACCTTC,.,TRBJ1-2,TRBV6-5,.,16
CAWSLLVAHGYTF,TGTGCCTGGAGCCTCCTTGTGGCCCATGGCTACACCTTC,.,TRBJ1-2,TRBV30,.,13
CASSSGRGDEQFF,TGTGCCAGTAGTAGCGGGAGAGGGGATGAGCAGTTCTTC,.,TRBJ2-1,TRBV19,TRBD2,13
CASSSRFPSGSLDEQYF,TGTGCCAGCAGCTCCCGTTTCCCTAGCGGGAGTCTCGACGAGCAGTACTTC,.,TRBJ2-7,TRBV7-6,TRBD2,17
CASSLYQVVDTQYF,TGTGCCAGCAGCTTGTACCAGGTAGTGGATACGCAGTATTTT,.,TRBJ2-3,TRBV5-6,.,14
CASSASRVLSYEQYF,TGTGCCAGCAGTGCGTCCCGGGTCCTCTCCTACGAGCAGTACTTC,.,TRBJ2-7,TRBV2,.,15
CASSYLAGTDTQYF,TGTGCCAGCAGTTACTTAGCGGGAACAGATACGCAGTATTTT,.,TRBJ2-3,TRBV6-6,TRBD2,14
CAWSVLVEQYF,TGTGCCTGGAGTGTACTGGTCGAGCAGTACTTC,.,TRBJ2-7,TRBV30,.,11
CASSLKGRSSGANVLTF,TGTGCCAGCAGCTTAAAAGGCAGGTCCTCTGGGGCCAACGTCCTGACTTTC,few,TRBJ2-6,TRBV7-3,.,17
CASSLGTHSNQPQHF,TGTGCCAGCAGCTTGGGGACACATAGCAATCAGCCCCAGCATTTT,.,TRBJ1-5,TRBV7-8,.,15
CASSIQGWDNEQFF,TGTGCCAGTAGTATCCAGGGATGGGACAATGAGCAGTTCTTC,.,TRBJ2-1,TRBV19,.,14
CASSGGLAGGGETQYF,TGTGCCAGCAGTGGGGGACTAGCGGGAGGAGGGGAGACCCAGTACTTC,.,TRBJ2-5,TRBV2,TRBD2,16
CASSPEDRFNEKLFF,TGTGCCAGTAGTCCAGAGGACAGGTTCAATGAAAAACTGTTTTTT,once,TRBJ1-4,TRBV19,TRBD1,15
CAWSMWGGQGVTEAFF,TGTGCCTGGAGCATGTGGGGCGGTCAGGGGGTCACTGAAGCTTTCTTT,.,TRBJ1-1,TRBV30,TRBD1,16
CASSLTLDSAGRQETQYF,TGTGCCAGCAGTCTGACCCTGGACTCAGCGGGCCGCCAAGAGACCCAGTACTTC,few,TRBJ2-5,TRBV2,.,18
CASSQDTYAEQYF,TGCGCCAGCAGCCAAGATACGTATGCGGAGCAGTACTTC,.,TRBJ2-7,TRBV4-1,.,13
CASSEAGVSTGELFF,TGTGCCAGCAGTGAAGCGGGAGTAAGCACCGGGGAGCTGTTTTTT,.,TRBJ2-2,TRBV2,.,15
CASGLAGFKYGTDTQYF,TGTGCCAGCGGACTAGCGGGATTTAAGTATGGGACAGATACGCAGTATTTT,.,TRBJ2-3,TRBV10-3,TRBD2,17
CASIGADRVNQPQHF,TGTGCCAGTATTGGAGCGGACAGGGTTAATCAGCCCCAGCATTTT,few,TRBJ1-5,TRBV19,TRBD1,15
CASSFRRGGIVTGELFF,TGTGCCAGCAGCTTCCGGCGCGGCGGGATCGTCACCGGGGAGCTGTTTTTT,.,TRBJ2-2,TRBV5-4,.,17
CAWSLEFNEKLFF,TGTGCCTGGAGCCTAGAGTTTAATGAAAAACTGTTTTTT,.,TRBJ1-4,TRBV30,.,13
CASSRRDTEYNEQFF,TGTGCCAGCAGTCGCCGGGACACAGAATACAATGAGCAGTTCTTC,.,TRBJ2-1,TRBV2,.,15
CASRGGQGAGYTF,TGTGCCAGCAGAGGGGGACAGGGGGCTGGCTACACCTTC,.,TRBJ1-2,TRBV7-2,TRBD1,13
CASSAYVGGYTEAFF,TGTGCCAGCAGCGCATACGTAGGGGGCTACACTGAAGCTTTCTTT,once,TRBJ1-1,TRBV5-4,TRBD1,15
CAWSISYEQYF,TGTGCCTGGAGTATTTCTTACGAGCAGTACTTC,once,TRBJ2-7,TRBV30,.,11
CASSAGSTGYGYTF,TGTGCCAGCAGCGCAGGGTCCACTGGCTATGGCTACACCTTC,.,TRBJ1-2,TRBV5-4,.,14
CASSQDGRGSYNEQFF,TGTGCCAGCAGCCAAGACGGGAGAGGGTCCTACAATGAGCAGTTCTTC,.,TRBJ2-1,TRBV4-2,.,16
CASSQDMAGFPYEQYF,TGTGCCAGCAGCCAAGACATGGCCGGGTTCCCTTACGAGCAGTACTTC,.,TRBJ2-7,TRBV14,.,16
CASSPGIHEQYF,TGTGCCAGCAGCCCAGGGATCCACGAGCAGTACTTC,.,TRBJ2-7,TRBV11-1,.,12
CASSEFEAAYEQYF,TGTGCCAGCAGTGAATTTGAGGCAGCCTACGAGCAGTACTTC,.,TRBJ2-7,TRBV6-1,.,14